This T cell receptor beta chain is drawn from a study of CD8+CD57+ T cells in acquired aplastic anemia. Study information: Recorded DNA amounts for sorted CD4+ and CD8+ cells had an average of approximately 3 ug.

The table lists this clonotype with many counts. The CDR3 spans 14 residues. Germline lookup yields CDR1 SGHNT and CDR2 YYREEE (reference sequence). Trimming took 0 bases from V and 0 from J, leaving 6 bases between them. Flow cytometry had shown expanded CD8+CD57+ cells in the patients chosen for sequencing. Each patient gave a blood sample that was collected before any therapy had been received. Genomic DNA acted as the template from which TCR beta VDJ combination and CDR3 sequence profiling were carried out. TCRdb re-derived calls from the reads in MiXCR, one entry per CDR3 protein. Among about 180,000 distinct CDR3 sequences listed, less than 50% were seen once.

This chain links TRBV5-4 with TRBJ2-5; D perhaps matches TRBD1 (5 bases). The sample taken for sequencing was sorted CD4+, CD8+, or CD8+CD57+ T cells (not recorded which) from PBMCs. This TCR derives from a human donor with aplastic anemia. The CDR3 is CASSLGQNQETQYF. In DNA form, the CDR3 reads TGTGCCAGCAGCTTGGGACAGAACCAAGAGACCCAGTACTTC.